Described below is a single TCR beta chain sequence and its context. This entry comes from a study of beta chain features in type 1 diabetes. Isolated RNA was reverse transcribed in full, so expressed TCRB transcripts were sequenced. Only in-frame clones appear in the TCRdb table, and some are missing; sequencing was by immunoSEQ multiplex PCR. The sample includes under 200,000 clones, about 8.1% of them seen just once. This CDR3 has 15 amino acids. J was trimmed by 1 base and V by 5 bases; bases with no gene match: 3. The sequence derives from a man between 18 and 29 years old in good health. This rearrangement joins TRBV6-7 to TRBJ2-1; TRBD1 agrees at 9 bases. TRBV6-7 is assigned to the ORF class and has an uncertain function. Sequencing was carried out using central memory CD4+ T cells from blood. The CDR3 DNA sequence: TGTGCCAGCAGTCCCGGGACAGGGTCCTACAATGAGCAGTTCTTC. Its protein is CASSPGTGSYNEQFF.